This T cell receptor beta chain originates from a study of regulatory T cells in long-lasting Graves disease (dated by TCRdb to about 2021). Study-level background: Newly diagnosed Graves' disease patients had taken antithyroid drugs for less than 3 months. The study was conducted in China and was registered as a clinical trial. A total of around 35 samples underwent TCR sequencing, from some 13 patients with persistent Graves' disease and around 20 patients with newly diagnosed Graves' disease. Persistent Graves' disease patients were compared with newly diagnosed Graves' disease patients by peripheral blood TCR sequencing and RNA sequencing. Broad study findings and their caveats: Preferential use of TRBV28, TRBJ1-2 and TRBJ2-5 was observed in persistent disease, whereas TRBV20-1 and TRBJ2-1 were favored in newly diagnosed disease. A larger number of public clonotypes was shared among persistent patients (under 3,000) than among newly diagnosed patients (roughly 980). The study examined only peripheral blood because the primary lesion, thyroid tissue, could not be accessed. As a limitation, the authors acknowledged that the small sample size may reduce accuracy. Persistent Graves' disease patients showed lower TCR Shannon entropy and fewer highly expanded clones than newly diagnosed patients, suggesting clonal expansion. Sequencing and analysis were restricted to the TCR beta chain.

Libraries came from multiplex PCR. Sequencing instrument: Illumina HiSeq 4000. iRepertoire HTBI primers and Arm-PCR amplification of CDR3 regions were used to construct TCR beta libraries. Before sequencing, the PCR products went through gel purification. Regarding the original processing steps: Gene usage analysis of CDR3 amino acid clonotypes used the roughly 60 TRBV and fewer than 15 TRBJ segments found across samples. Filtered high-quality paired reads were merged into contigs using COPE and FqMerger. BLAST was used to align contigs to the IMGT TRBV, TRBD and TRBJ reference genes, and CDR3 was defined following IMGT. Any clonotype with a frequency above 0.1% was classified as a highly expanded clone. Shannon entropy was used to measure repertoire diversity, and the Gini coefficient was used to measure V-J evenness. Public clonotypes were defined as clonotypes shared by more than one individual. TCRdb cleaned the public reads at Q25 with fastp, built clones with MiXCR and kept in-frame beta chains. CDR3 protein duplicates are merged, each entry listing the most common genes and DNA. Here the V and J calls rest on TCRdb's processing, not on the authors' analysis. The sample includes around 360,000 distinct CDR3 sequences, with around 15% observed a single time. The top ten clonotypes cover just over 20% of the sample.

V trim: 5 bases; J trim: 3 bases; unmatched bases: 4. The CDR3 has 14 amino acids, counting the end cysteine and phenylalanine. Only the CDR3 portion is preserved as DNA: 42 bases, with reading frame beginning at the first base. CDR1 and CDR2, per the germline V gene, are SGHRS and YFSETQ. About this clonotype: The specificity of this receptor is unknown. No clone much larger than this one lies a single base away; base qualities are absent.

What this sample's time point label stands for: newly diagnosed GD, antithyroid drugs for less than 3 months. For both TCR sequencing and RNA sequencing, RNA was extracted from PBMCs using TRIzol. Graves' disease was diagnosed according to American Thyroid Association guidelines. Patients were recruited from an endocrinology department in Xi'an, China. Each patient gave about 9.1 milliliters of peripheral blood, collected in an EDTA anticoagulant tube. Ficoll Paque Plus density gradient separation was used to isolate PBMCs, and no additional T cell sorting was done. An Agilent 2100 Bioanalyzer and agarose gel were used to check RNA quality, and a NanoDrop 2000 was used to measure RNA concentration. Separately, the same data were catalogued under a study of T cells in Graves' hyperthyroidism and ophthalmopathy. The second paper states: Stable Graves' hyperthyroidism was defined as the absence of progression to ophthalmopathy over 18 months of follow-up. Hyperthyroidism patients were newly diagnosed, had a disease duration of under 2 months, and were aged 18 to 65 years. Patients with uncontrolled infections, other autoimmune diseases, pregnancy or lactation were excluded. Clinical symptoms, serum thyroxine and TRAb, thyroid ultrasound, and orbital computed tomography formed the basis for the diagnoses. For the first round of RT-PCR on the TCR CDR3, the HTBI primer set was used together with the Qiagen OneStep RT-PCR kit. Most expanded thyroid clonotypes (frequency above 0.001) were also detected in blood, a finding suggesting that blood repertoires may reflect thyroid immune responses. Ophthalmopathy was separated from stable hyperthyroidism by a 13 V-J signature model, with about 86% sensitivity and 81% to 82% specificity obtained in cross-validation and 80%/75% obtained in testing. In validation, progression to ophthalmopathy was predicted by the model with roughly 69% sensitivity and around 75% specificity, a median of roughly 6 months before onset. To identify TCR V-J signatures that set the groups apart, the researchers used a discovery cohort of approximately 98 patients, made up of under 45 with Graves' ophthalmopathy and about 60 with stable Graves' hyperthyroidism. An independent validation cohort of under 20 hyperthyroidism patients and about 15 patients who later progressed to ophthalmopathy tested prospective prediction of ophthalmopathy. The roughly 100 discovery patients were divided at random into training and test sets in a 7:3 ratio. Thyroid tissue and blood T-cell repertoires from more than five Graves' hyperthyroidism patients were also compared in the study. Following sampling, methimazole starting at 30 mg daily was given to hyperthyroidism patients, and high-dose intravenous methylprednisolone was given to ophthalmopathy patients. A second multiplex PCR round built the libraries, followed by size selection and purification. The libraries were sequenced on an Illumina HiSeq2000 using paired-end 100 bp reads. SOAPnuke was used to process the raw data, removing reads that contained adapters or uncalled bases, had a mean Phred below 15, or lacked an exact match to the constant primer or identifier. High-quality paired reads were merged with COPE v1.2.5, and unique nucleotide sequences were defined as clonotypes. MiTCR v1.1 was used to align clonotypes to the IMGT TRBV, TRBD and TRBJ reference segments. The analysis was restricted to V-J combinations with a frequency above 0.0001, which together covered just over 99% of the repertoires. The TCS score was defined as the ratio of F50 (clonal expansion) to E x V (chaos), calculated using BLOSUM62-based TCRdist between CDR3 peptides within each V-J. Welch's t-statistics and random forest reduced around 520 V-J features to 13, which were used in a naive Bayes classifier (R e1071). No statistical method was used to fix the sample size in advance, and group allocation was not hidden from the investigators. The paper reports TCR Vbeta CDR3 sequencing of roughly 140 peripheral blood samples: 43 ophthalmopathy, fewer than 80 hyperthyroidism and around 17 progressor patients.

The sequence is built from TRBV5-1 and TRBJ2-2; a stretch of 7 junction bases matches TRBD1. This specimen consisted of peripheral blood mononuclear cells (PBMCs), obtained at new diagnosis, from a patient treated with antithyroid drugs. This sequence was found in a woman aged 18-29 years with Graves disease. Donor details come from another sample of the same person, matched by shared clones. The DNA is TGCGCCAGCAGACCCGGGACAGACACCGGGGAGCTGTTTTTT. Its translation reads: CASRPGTDTGELFF.